The clone carrying this T cell receptor (beta chain) is medium-sized in the sample. Its antigen is unidentified. A sort by CD45RO/CCR7/CD25/CD127/CD95/CD27 yielded CD4+ naive, central memory, regulatory and stem cell-like memory cells. This entry is derived from a study of beta chain features in type 1 diabetes. Study-wide points: For Type 1 diabetes patients, all four CD4+ subsets carried TCRB CDR3s that were moderately but significantly shorter. Although PCR might favor shorter templates, it would do so equally in patients and controls. It was not settled here whether HLA type affects TCRB rearrangement. Within patients, naive, central memory and Treg TCRB repertoires seemed more similar than within healthy donors.

Reverse transcription of all isolated RNA meant that expressed TCRB transcripts were sequenced. The table came from immunoSEQ multiplex PCR; TCRdb's copy has only in-frame clones and leaves some out. Of a few hundred thousand clones in the sample, around 10% were seen once. The origin of this receptor is a young man with type 1 diabetes. Material: central memory CD4+ T cells from blood.

This CDR3 reads CASSPRRGEQFF. The CDR3 region has the DNA TGCGCCAGCAGCCCCAGGAGGGGTGAGCAGTTCTTC. The gene calls are TRBV4-1 and TRBJ2-1, with TRBD2 as a possible D gene (6 bases). The germline V gene has CDR1 MGHRA and CDR2 YSYEKL. The CDR3 is 12 amino acids. The V gene lost 4 bases and the J gene lost 9 bases, with 10 bases spanning the gap.